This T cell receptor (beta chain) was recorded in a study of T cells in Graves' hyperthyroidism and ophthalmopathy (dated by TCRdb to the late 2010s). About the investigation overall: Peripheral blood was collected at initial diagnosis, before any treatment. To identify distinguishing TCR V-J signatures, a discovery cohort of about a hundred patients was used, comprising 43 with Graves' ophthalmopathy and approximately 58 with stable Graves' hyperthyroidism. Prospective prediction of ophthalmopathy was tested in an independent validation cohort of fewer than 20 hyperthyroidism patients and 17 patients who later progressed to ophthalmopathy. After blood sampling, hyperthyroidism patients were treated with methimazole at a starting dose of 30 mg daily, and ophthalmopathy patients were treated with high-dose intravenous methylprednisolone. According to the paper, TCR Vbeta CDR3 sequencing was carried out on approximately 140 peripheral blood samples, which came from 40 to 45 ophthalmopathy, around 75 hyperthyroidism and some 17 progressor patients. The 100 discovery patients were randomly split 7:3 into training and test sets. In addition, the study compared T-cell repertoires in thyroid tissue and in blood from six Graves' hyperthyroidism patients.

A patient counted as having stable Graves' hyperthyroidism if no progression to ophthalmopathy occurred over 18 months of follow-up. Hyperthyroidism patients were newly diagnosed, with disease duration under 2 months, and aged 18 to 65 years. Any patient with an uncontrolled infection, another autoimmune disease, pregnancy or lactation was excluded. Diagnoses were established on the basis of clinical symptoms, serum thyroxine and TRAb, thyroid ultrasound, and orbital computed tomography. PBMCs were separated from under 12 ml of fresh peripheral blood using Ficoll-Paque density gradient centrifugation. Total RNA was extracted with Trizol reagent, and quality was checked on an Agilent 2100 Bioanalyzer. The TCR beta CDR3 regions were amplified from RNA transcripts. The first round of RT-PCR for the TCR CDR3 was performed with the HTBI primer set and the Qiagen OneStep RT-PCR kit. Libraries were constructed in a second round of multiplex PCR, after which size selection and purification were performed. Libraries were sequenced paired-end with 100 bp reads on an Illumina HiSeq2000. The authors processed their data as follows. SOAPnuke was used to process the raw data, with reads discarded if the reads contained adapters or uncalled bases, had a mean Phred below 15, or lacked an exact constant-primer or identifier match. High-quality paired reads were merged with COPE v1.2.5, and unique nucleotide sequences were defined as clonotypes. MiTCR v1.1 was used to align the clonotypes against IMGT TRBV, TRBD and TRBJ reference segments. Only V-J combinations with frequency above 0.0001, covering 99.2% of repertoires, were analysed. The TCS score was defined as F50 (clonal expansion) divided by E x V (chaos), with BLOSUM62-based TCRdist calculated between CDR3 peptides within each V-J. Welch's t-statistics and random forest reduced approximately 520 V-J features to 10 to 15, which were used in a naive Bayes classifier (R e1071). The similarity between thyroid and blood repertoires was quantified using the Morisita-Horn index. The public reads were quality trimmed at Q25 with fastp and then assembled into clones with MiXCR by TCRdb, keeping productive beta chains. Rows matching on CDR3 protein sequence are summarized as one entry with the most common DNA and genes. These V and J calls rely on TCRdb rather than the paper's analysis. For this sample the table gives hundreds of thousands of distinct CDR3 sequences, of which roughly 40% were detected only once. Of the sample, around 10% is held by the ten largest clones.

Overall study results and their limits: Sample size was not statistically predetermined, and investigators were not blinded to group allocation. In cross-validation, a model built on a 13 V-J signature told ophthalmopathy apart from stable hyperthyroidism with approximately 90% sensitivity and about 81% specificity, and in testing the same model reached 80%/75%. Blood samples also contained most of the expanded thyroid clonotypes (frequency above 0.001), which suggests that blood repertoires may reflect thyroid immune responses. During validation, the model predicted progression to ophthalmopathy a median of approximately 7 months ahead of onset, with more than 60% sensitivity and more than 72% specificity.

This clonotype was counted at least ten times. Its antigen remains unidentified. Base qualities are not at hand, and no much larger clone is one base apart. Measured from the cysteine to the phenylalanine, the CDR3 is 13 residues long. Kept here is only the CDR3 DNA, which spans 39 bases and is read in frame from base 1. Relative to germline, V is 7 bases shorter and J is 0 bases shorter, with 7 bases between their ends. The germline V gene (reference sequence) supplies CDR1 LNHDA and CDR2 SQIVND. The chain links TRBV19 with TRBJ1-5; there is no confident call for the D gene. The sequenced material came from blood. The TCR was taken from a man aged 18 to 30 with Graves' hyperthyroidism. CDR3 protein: CASTTYSNQPQHF. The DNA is TGTGCCAGTACTACGTATAGCAATCAGCCCCAGCATTTT.